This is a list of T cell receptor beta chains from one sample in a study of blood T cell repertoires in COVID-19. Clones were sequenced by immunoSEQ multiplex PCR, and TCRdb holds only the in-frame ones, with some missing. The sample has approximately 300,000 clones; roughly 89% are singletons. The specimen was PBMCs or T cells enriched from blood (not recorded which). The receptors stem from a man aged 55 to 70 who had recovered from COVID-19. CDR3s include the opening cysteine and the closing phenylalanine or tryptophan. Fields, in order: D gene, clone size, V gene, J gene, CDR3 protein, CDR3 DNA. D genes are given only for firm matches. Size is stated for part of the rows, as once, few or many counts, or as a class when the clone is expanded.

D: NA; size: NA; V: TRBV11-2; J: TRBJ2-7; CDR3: CASSIGTQYEQYF; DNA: TGTGCCAGCAGCATCGGGACACAATACGAGCAGTACTTC
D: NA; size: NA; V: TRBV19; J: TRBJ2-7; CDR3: CASSIRSGDEQYF; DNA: TGTGCCAGTAGTATAAGGTCAGGGGATGAGCAGTACTTC
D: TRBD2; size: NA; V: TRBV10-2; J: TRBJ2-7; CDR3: CASRDSGRIYEQYF; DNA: TGCGCCAGCAGGGACAGCGGGAGAATTTACGAGCAGTACTTC
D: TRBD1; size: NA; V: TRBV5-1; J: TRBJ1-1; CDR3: CASSTGTGHMNTEAFF; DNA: TGCGCCAGCAGCACGGGGACAGGTCACATGAACACTGAAGCTTTCTTT
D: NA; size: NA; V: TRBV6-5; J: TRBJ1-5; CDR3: CASSYSPPGGNQPQHF; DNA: TGTGCCAGCAGTTACTCACCCCCAGGTGGCAATCAGCCCCAGCATTTT
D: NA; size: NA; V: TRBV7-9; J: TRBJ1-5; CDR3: CASSPTGNQPQHF; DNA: TGTGCCAGCAGCCCCACGGGCAATCAGCCCCAGCATTTT
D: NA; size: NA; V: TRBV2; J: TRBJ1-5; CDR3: CASAPVADYQPQHF; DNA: TGTGCCAGCGCTCCTGTGGCAGACTATCAGCCCCAGCATTTT
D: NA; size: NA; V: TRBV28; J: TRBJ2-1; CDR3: CASSFLIGTPGEQFF; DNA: TGTGCCAGCAGTTTCTTGATAGGGACTCCCGGTGAACAGTTCTTC
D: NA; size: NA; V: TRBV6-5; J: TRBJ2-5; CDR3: CASSIPGAQYF; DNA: TGTGCCAGCAGCATCCCAGGGGCCCAGTACTTC
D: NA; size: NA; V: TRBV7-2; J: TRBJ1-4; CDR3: CASSLEWGDEKLFF; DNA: TGTGCCAGCAGCTTAGAATGGGGGGATGAAAAACTGTTTTTT
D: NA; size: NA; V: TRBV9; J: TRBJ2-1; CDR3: CASSASGSLVYNEQFF; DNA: TGTGCCAGCAGCGCCTCCGGGTCGCTAGTCTACAATGAGCAGTTCTTC
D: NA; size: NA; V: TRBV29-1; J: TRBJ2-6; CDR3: CSVGGGANVLTF; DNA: TGCAGCGTTGGAGGTGGGGCCAACGTCCTGACTTTC
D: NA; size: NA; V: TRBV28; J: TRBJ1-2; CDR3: CASSLGGTIFGYTF; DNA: TGTGCCAGCAGTTTGGGAGGGACAATCTTTGGCTACACCTTC
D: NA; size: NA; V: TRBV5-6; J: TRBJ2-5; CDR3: CASSRPGALSQETQYF; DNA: TGTGCCAGCTCCCGTCCAGGGGCTCTTAGTCAAGAGACCCAGTACTTC
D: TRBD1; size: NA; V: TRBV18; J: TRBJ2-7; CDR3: CASSPGQGTSYEQYF; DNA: TGTGCCAGCTCACCAGGACAGGGGACCTCCTACGAGCAGTACTTC
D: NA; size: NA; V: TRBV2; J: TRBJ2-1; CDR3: CASSEFNSGYNEQFF; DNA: TGTGCCAGCAGTGAATTTAACAGCGGGTACAATGAGCAGTTCTTC
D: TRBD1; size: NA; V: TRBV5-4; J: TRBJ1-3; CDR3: CASSFRDRDRNTIYF; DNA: TGTGCCAGCAGCTTCCGGGACAGGGACAGAAACACCATATATTTT
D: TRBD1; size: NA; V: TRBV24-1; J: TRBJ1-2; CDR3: CATSDPGQGGNYGYTF; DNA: TGTGCCACCAGTGACCCCGGACAGGGGGGTAACTATGGCTACACCTTC
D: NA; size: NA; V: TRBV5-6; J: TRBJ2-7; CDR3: CASSLSNEQYF; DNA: TGTGCCAGCAGCCTTAGTAACGAGCAGTACTTC
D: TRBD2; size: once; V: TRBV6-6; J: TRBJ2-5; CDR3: CASSYRGQQGLAGGQETQYF; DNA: TGTGCCAGCAGCTATAGGGGACAGCAAGGACTAGCGGGAGGTCAAGAGACCCAGTACTTC
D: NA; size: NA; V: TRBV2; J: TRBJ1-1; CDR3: CASSPLSDKNTEAFF; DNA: TGTGCCAGCAGTCCCCTCTCGGACAAGAACACTGAAGCTTTCTTT
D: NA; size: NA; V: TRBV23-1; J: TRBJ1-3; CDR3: CASSQPGSGNTIYF; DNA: TGCGCCAGCAGTCAACCGGGCTCTGGAAACACCATATATTTT
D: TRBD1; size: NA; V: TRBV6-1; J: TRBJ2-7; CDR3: CASRGGTGSYEQYF; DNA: TGTGCCAGCAGGGGCGGGACAGGCTCCTACGAGCAGTACTTC
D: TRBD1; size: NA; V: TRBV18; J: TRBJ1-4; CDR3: CASSRSPGGMGTNEKLFF; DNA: TGTGCCAGCTCACGTTCCCCAGGGGGTATGGGAACTAATGAAAAACTGTTTTTT
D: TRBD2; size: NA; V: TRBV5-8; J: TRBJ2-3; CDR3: CASSLTLTSGTTDTQYF; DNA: TGTGCCAGCAGCCTCACCCTGACTAGCGGGACAACAGATACGCAGTATTTT
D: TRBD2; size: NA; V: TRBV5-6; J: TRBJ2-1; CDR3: CASSLLAGGYNEQFF; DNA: TGTGCCAGCAGCTTGTTAGCGGGAGGCTACAATGAGCAGTTCTTC
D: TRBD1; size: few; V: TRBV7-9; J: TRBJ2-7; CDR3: CASREDRRTYEQYF; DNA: TGTGCCAGCAGGGAGGACAGGCGGACCTACGAGCAGTACTTC
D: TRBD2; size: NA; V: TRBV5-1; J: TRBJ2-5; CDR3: CASSVSGGAQETQYF; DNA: TGCGCCAGCAGCGTAAGCGGGGGGGCCCAAGAGACCCAGTACTTC
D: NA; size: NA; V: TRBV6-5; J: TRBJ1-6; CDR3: CASSREGPNSPLHF; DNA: TGTGCCAGCAGCAGGGAGGGACCTAATTCACCCCTCCACTTT
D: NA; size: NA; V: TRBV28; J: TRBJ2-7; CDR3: CASSRLVGTYEQYF; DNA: TGTGCCAGCAGCCGACTCGTCGGAACCTACGAGCAGTACTTC
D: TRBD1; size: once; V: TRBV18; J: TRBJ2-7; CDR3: CASSRDRLSYEQYF; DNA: TGTGCCAGCTCACGGGACAGGTTATCCTACGAGCAGTACTTC
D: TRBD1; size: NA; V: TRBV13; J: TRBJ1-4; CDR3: CASSLGLGRGNEKLFF; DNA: TGTGCCAGCAGCTTAGGCCTAGGCAGGGGGAATGAAAAACTGTTTTTT
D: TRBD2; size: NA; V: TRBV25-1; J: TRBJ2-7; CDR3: CASSDGLGEQYF; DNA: TGTGCCAGCAGTGATGGACTAGGGGAGCAGTACTTC
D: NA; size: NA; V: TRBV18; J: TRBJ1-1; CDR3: CASSPAGGGTEAFF; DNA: TGTGCCAGCTCACCTGCAGGAGGAGGGACTGAAGCTTTCTTT
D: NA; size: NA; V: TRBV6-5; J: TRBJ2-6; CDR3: CASRQLNGANVLTF; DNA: TGTGCCAGCAGGCAACTTAATGGGGCCAACGTCCTGACTTTC
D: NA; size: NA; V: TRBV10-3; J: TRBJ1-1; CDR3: CAISEQGNTEAFF; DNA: TGTGCCATCAGTGAACAGGGAAACACTGAAGCTTTCTTT
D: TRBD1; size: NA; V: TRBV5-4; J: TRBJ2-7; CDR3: CASSGQGQGSYEQYF; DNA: TGTGCCAGCAGCGGGCAGGGACAGGGATCCTACGAGCAGTACTTC
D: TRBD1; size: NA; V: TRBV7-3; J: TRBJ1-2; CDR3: CASSEDRVGYGYTF; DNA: TGTGCCAGCAGCGAGGACAGGGTGGGGTATGGCTACACCTTC
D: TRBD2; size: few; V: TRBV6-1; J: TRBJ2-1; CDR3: CASSEIASGAYNEQFF; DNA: TGTGCCAGCAGTGAAATCGCTAGCGGGGCCTACAATGAGCAGTTCTTC
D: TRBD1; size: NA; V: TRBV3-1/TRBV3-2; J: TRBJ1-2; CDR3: CASSPTGAYGYTF; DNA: TGTGCCAGCAGCCCTACAGGGGCCTATGGCTACACCTTC
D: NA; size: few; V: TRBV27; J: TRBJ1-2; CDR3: CASSFGPGNVGGYTF; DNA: TGTGCCAGCAGTTTTGGGCCAGGGAACGTCGGTGGCTACACCTTC
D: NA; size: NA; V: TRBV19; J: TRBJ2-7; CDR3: CASRKGVLSSYEQYF; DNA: TGTGCCAGTAGGAAGGGGGTACTGTCCTCCTACGAGCAGTACTTC
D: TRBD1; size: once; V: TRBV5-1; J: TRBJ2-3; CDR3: CASSLPTGSGTDTQYF; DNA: TGCGCCAGCAGCTTACCGACAGGGAGCGGAACAGATACGCAGTATTTT
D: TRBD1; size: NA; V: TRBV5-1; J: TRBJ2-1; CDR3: CASSLPGQGRYEQFF; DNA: TGCGCCAGCAGCTTGCCCGGACAGGGACGGTATGAGCAGTTCTTC
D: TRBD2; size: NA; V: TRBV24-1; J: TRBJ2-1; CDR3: CATSDPPGVAGGPRNEQFF; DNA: TGTGCCACCAGTGATCCCCCTGGGGTAGCGGGAGGGCCTCGGAATGAGCAGTTCTTC